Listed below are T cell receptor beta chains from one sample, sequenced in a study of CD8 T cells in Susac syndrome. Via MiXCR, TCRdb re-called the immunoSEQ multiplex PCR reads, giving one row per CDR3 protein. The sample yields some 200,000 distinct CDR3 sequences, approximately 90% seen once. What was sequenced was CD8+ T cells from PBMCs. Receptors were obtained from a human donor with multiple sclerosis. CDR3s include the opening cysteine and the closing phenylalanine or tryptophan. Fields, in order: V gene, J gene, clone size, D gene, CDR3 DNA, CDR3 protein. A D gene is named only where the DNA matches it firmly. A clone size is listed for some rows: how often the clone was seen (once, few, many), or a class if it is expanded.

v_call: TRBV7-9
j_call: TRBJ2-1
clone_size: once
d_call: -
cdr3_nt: TGTGCCAGCAGCCCCATGGGTGGCAGGGGCGATGAGCAGTTCTTC
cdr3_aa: CASSPMGGRGDEQFF

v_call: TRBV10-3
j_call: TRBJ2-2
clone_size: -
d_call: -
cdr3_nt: TGTGCCATCAGTGACACCGGGGAGCTGTTTTTT
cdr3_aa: CAISDTGELFF

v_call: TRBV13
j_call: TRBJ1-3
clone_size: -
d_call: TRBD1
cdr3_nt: TGTGCCAGCAGCTTATGGGACAGCAGAAACACCATATATTTT
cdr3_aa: CASSLWDSRNTIYF

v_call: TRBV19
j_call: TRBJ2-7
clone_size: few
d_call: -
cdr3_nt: TGTGCCAGTAGTCAGGGCCACGAGCAGTACTTC
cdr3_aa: CASSQGHEQYF

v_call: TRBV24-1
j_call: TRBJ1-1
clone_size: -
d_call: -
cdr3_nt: TGTGCCACCAGTTCAGAGGAGAACACTGAAGCTTTCTTT
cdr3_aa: CATSSEENTEAFF

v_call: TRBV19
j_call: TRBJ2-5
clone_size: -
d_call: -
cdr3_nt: TGTGCCACCTCCGAGGGGGGGGAAGAGACCCAGTACTTC
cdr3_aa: CATSEGGEETQYF

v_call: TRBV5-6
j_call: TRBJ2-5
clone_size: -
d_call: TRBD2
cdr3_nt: TGTGCCAGCAGCTTGGCGGGAGGGGGTGAAGAGACCCAGTACTTC
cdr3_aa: CASSLAGGGEETQYF

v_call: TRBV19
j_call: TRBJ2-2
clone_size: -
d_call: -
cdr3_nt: TGTGCCAGCGGGAAGCAGGGATATGATGACGGGGAGCTGTTTTTT
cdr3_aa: CASGKQGYDDGELFF

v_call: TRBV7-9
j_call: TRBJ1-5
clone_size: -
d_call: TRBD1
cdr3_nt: TGTGCCAGCAGCTCCGGACAGGGCGGTTGGCAGCCCCAGCATTTT
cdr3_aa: CASSSGQGGWQPQHF

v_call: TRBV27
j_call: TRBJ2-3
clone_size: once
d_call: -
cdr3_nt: TGTGCCAGCAGTCTAAGTGCTCCAGATACGCAGTATTTT
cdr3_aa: CASSLSAPDTQYF

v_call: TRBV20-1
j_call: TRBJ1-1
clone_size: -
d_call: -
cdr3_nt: TGCAGTGCACTCTGGGGCACTGAAGCTTTCTTT
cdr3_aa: CSALWGTEAFF

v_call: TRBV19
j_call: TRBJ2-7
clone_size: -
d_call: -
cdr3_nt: TGTGCCAGTAGTGGCGGGACCAGCTCCTACGAGCAGTACTTC
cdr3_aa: CASSGGTSSYEQYF

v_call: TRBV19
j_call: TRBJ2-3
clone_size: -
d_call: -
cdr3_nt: TGTGCCAGTAGTTTCAGATCTTACTCAGACACAGATACGCAGTATTTT
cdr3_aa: CASSFRSYSDTDTQYF

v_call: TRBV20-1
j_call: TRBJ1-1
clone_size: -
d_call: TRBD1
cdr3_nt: TGCAGTGCTTCTAAATCCGGACAGGGGGCTCGAAACACTGAAGCTTTCTTT
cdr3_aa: CSASKSGQGARNTEAFF

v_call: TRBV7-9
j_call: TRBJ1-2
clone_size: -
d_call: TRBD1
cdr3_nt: TGTGCCAGCAGCCCGCCGACAGGGGGGGAGAATGGCTACACCTTC
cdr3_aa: CASSPPTGGENGYTF

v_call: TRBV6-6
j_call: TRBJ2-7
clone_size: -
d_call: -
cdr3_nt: TGTGCCAGCAGTTCGAGGTACGAGCAGTACTTC
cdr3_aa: CASSSRYEQYF

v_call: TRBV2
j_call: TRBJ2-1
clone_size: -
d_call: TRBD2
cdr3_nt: TGTGCCAGCAGTGGTGCCGTGACTAGCGGGAAGATCGATGAGCAGTTCTTC
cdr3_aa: CASSGAVTSGKIDEQFF

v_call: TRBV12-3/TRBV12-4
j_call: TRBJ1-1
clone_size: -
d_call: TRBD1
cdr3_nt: TGTGCCAGCAGTCCTTACAGGGGTACTGAAGCTTTCTTT
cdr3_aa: CASSPYRGTEAFF

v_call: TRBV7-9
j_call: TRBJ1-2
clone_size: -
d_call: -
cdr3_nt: TGTGCCAGCAGCTTTACGGGGGACTATGGCTACACCTTC
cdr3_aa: CASSFTGDYGYTF

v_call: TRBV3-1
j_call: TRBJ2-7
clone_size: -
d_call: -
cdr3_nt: TGTGCCAGCAGCCAAGCGCGGGGGCCGATCGAGCAGTACTTC
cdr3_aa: CASSQARGPIEQYF

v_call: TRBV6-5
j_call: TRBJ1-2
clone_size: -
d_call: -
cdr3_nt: TGTGCCAGCAGTTACTCGGATGGCCCGATGGACCCCCTTTATGGCTACACCTTC
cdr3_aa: CASSYSDGPMDPLYGYTF

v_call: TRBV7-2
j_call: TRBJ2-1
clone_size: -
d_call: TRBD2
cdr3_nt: TGTGCCAGCAGCCCAAGCGGGAGGGCCCTCAATGAGCAGTTCTTC
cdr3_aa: CASSPSGRALNEQFF

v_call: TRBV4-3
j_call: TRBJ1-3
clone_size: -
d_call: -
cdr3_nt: TGCGCCAGCAGCCAAGGGGTCTTCACGACCGTCTCGGGAAACACCATATATTTT
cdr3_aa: CASSQGVFTTVSGNTIYF

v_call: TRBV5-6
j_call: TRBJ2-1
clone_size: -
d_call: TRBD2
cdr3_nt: TGTGCCAGCAGCTTGCCGGTCTTCTCTAGCGGATACAATGAGCAGTTCTTC
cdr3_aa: CASSLPVFSSGYNEQFF

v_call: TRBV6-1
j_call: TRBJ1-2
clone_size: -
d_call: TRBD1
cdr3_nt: TGTGCCAGCAAACCACCGGGACAGGGAATATGGGACGGCTACACCTTC
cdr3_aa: CASKPPGQGIWDGYTF

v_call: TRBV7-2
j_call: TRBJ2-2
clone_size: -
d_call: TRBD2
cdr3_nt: TGTGCCAGCAGCTTAGGGACTAGCGGGGAGCTGTTTTTT
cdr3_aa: CASSLGTSGELFF

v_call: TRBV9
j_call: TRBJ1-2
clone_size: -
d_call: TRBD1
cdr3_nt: TGTGCCAGCAGCGGAGCCACAGGGGGCCGGAATAACTATGGCTACACCTTC
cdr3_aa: CASSGATGGRNNYGYTF

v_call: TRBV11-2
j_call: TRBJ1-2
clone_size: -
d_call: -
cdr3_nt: TGTGCCAGCAGCCCGCACGGCGCCCATGGCTACACCTTC
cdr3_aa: CASSPHGAHGYTF

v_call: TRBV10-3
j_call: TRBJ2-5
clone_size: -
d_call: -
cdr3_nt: TGTGCCATCAGCCACGAGGGTAAGGCCGGCCCGGAAGAGACCCAGTACTTC
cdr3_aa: CAISHEGKAGPEETQYF

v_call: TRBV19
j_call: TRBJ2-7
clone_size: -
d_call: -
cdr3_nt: TGTGCCAGCAGTGAGAGCTCCTACGAGCAGTGCTTC
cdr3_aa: CASSESSYEQCF

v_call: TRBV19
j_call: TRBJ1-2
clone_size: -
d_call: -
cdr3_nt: TGTGCCAGTAGTATTGGGCAGCTCTATGGCTACACCTTC
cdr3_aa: CASSIGQLYGYTF

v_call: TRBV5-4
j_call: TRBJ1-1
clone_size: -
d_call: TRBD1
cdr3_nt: TGTGCCAGCAGCTTGGACAGGGGTCCCACTGAAGCTTTCTTT
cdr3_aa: CASSLDRGPTEAFF

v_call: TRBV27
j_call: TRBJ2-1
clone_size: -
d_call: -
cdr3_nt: TGTGCCAGCAGTTTATCGGGACCTTACAATGAGCAGTTCTTC
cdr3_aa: CASSLSGPYNEQFF

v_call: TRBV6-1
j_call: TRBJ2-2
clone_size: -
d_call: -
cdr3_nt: TGTGCCAGCAGTGGGGGGACGGTCGGGTGGGAGCTGTTTTTT
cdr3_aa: CASSGGTVGWELFF

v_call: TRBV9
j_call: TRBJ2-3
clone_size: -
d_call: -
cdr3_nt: TGTGCCAGCAGCGTAGGACCTAGAGGCGGCACAGATACGCAGTATTTT
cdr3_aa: CASSVGPRGGTDTQYF

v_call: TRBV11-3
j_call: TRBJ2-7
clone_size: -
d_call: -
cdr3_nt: TGTGCCAGCAGCCCCGACCTCGGGACGGCCTCCTACGAGCAGTACTTC
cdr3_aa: CASSPDLGTASYEQYF

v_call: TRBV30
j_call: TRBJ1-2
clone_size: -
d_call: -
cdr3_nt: TGTGCCTGGAGTACAGGGCCTAACTATGGCTACACCTTC
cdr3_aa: CAWSTGPNYGYTF

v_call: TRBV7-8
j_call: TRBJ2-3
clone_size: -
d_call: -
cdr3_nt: TGTGCCAGCAGCTTAGTTTCGTCACCGGGTACAGATACGCAGTATTTT
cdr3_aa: CASSLVSSPGTDTQYF

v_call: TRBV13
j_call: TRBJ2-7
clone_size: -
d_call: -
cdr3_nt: TGTGCCAGCAGCCCGCTCGGACCCTCCTACGAGCAGTACTTC
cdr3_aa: CASSPLGPSYEQYF

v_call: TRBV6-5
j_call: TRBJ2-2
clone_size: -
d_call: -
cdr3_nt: TGTGCCAGCAGGTCCCGGGGAGAGAACACCGGGGAGCTGTTTTTT
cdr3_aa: CASRSRGENTGELFF

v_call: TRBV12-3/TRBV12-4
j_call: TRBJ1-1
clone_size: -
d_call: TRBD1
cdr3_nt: TGTGCCAGCAGTTTAGGGCAGGGGGTTGTTAACACTGAAGCTTTCTTT
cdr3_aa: CASSLGQGVVNTEAFF

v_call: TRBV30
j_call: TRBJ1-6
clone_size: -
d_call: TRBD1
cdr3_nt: TGTGCCTGGAGTGAGGGACAGGGGAATTCACCCCTCCACTTT
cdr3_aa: CAWSEGQGNSPLHF

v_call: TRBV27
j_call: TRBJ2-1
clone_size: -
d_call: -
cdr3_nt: TGTGCCAGCAGTTTACGGGGTCCCAATGAGCAGTTCTTC
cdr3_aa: CASSLRGPNEQFF

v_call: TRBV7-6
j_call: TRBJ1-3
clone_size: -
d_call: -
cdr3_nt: TGTGCCAGCAGCCTCGGAGAGTTCACAAACACCATATATTTT
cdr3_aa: CASSLGEFTNTIYF

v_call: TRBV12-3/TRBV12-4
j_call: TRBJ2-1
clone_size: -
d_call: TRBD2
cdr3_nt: TGTGCCAGCACCTCTGGCCGGGACGGAGCGGGAGTTGAGCAGTTCTTC
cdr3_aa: CASTSGRDGAGVEQFF